This T cell receptor (beta chain) was captured by sequencing in a study of blood T cell repertoires in COVID-19. This clone came up once. The assay was immunoSEQ multiplex PCR, and TCRdb's table has in-frame clones only and misses some. The sample contains 150,000 to 200,000 clones, about 85% of which appear only once. The length of the CDR3 is 12 residues. The germline gives CDR1 LGHDT, CDR2 YNNKEL (reference sequence). V lost 5 bases, J lost 8 bases, and 9 bases lay in between. The Seattle patients joined while their infection was active and were tracked longitudinally afterward. This chain uses TRBV3-1 (or the pseudogene TRBV3-2) with TRBJ1-4; D is uncertain. The specimen sequenced was peripheral blood. The sequence was collected from a man between 60 and 75 years old with COVID-19, enrolled during active disease. CDR3: CASSFSREKLFF. The CDR3 DNA reads as TGTGCCAGCAGCTTTTCCCGGGAAAAACTGTTTTTT.